This is a list of T cell receptor beta chains from one sample in a study of neurological immune-mediated disorders. Each CDR3 protein is one row after TCRdb ran MiXCR on the 5' RACE reads. The table lists more than 20,000 distinct CDR3 sequences, 2.5% of them singletons, with 2% to 2.5% in the top ten. The sample comprised PBMCs. The receptors originated from a woman between 50 and 59 years old with multiple sclerosis. CDR3s include the opening cysteine and the closing phenylalanine or tryptophan. D genes are given only for firm matches. The size field is filled for only some rows; it gives once, few, many or a size class.

j_call v_call clone_size d_call cdr3_aa cdr3_nt
TRBJ2-5 TRBV5-1 many - CASAPQRGPQETQYF TGCGCCAGCGCCCCCCAACGGGGCCCCCAAGAGACCCAGTACTTC
TRBJ1-5 TRBV24-1 few TRBD1 CATSDLGQGASKSNQPQHF TGTGCCACCAGTGATTTGGGACAGGGGGCATCTAAGAGCAATCAGCCCCAGCATTTT
TRBJ2-2 TRBV14 few - CASSQAGQNTGELFF TGTGCCAGCAGCCAAGCGGGGCAGAACACCGGGGAGCTGTTTTTT
TRBJ2-7 TRBV7-2 many - CASSLGTAILEQYF TGTGCCAGCAGCTTAGGGACGGCAATCTTGGAGCAGTACTTC
TRBJ2-7 TRBV12-3/TRBV12-4 - TRBD1 CASSLRGPEQYF TGTGCCAGCAGTTTAAGGGGGCCCGAGCAGTACTTC
TRBJ2-7 TRBV27 medium-sized - CASSRDFQYEQYF TGTGCCAGCAGTCGGGACTTCCAGTACGAGCAGTACTTC
TRBJ1-5 TRBV6-5 many TRBD1 CASRGQGWQPQHF TGTGCCAGCAGAGGACAGGGCTGGCAGCCCCAGCATTTT
TRBJ1-2 TRBV20-1 many - CSASTGYTF TGCAGTGCTAGTACGGGCTACACCTTC
TRBJ1-6 TRBV3-1 many - CASSQDIRTSYNSPLHF TGTGCCAGCAGCCAAGACATAAGGACCTCCTATAATTCACCCCTCCACTTT
TRBJ2-3 TRBV20-1 many - CSARDMGATDTQYF TGCAGTGCTAGAGATATGGGGGCCACAGATACGCAGTATTTT
TRBJ2-5 TRBV7-7 many - CASSLGRVVGQETQYF TGTGCTAGCAGCTTGGGCAGGGTGGTGGGCCAAGAGACCCAGTACTTC
TRBJ1-5 TRBV20-1 - - CSAPFRGGAIGNQPQNF TGCAGTGCTCCGTTTCGGGGTGGGGCCATTGGAAATCAGCCCCAGAATTTT
TRBJ1-2 TRBV12-5 many - CASGPRWDSTGGYTF TGTGCTAGTGGCCCTAGGTGGGATTCCACGGGTGGCTACACCTTC
TRBJ2-3 TRBV7-2 - TRBD2 CASSPQAAGGPRDTQYF TGTGCCAGCAGCCCACAGGCAGCGGGAGGGCCGAGAGATACGCAGTATTTT
TRBJ2-7 TRBV2 many TRBD1 CASSEPDRVNEQYF TGTGCCAGCAGTGAACCGGACAGGGTGAACGAGCAGTACTTC
TRBJ1-1 TRBV6-2/TRBV6-3 many - CASTLQDTEAFF TGTGCCAGCACTCTCCAAGACACTGAAGCTTTCTTT
TRBJ2-1 TRBV29-1 many - CSVEDSHVEQFF TGCAGCGTTGAGGACAGCCACGTTGAGCAGTTCTTC
TRBJ2-5 TRBV5-1 medium-sized TRBD1 CASSVNRGRLETQYF TGCGCCAGCAGCGTCAACAGGGGGCGATTGGAGACCCAGTACTTC
TRBJ2-7 TRBV10-3 - TRBD2 CAISAPERIDSGTSGSNPYEQYF TGTGCCATCAGTGCACCGGAGCGGATAGATTCGGGGACTAGCGGGAGTAACCCCTACGAGCAGTACTTC
TRBJ2-5 TRBV20-1 many TRBD1 CSASGTGDKETQYF TGCAGTGCCTCCGGGACAGGGGACAAAGAGACCCAGTACTTC
TRBJ2-2 TRBV4-3 many TRBD2 CASSSRLAGAANTGELFF TGCGCCAGCAGCTCCCGACTAGCGGGGGCCGCGAACACCGGGGAGCTGTTTTTT
TRBJ2-1 TRBV3-1 many TRBD2 CASSRPQCSGGYNEQFF TGTGCCAGCAGCAGACCCCAGTGTAGCGGGGGTTACAATGAGCAGTTCTTC
TRBJ2-1 TRBV7-9 many - CASSLARTNEQFF TGTGCCAGCAGCTTAGCGCGGACCAATGAGCAGTTCTTC
TRBJ1-1 TRBV10-3 many TRBD1 CAIRKPGTGGMNTEAFF TGTGCCATCAGGAAGCCCGGGACAGGGGGCATGAACACTGAAGCTTTCTTT
TRBJ1-6 TRBV9 many - CASSLTGSPLHF TGTGCCAGCAGCCTAACGGGGTCACCCCTCCACTTT
TRBJ2-2 TRBV27 many - CASKGGIYTGELFF TGTGCCAGCAAAGGGGGGATCTACACCGGGGAGCTGTTTTTT
TRBJ1-1 TRBV6-6 many TRBD1 CASSYGTGSRDTEAFF TGTGCCAGCAGTTACGGGACAGGCTCTCGGGACACTGAAGCTTTCTTT
TRBJ1-4 TRBV5-1 many - CASSLERGDGEKLFF TGCGCCAGCAGCTTGGAAAGGGGTGACGGAGAAAAACTGTTTTTT
TRBJ2-1 TRBV20-1 many TRBD2 CSAAGLAIYNEQFF TGCAGTGCTGCCGGACTAGCGATCTACAATGAGCAGTTCTTC
TRBJ2-1 TRBV6-5 many TRBD2 CASSATGRGEQFF TGTGCCAGCAGTGCTACCGGGAGGGGTGAGCAGTTCTTC
TRBJ2-2 TRBV7-3 many - CASSLGSFTGELFF TGTGCCAGCAGCTTAGGCTCCTTCACCGGGGAGCTGTTTTTT
TRBJ2-7 TRBV4-2 many TRBD2 CASSQDPAGGDYYAYEQYF TGTGCCAGCAGCCAAGATCCGGCGGGAGGAGATTACTACGCCTACGAGCAGTACTTC
TRBJ2-5 TRBV12-3/TRBV12-4 many TRBD1 CASSRDRGRQETQYF TGTGCCAGCAGTCGGGACAGGGGGCGGCAGGAGACCCAGTACTTC
TRBJ2-7 TRBV27 few - CASSSQVSEQYF TGTGCCAGCAGTTCGCAGGTGTCAGAGCAGTACTTC
TRBJ2-5 TRBV10-3 many - CAISERAGSNQETQYF TGTGCCATCAGTGAGAGGGCGGGGTCTAACCAAGAGACCCAGTACTTC
TRBJ2-7 TRBV6-5 - - CASSYPGSTYEQYF TGTGCCAGCAGTTACCCAGGGTCGACCTACGAGCAGTACTTC
TRBJ1-3 TRBV7-6 many - CASSLVSSGNTIYF TGTGCCAGCAGCTTGGTCAGCTCTGGAAACACCATATATTTT
TRBJ2-7 TRBV20-1 many - CSARDPGLSYYEQYF TGCAGTGCTAGAGATCCCGGACTATCTTACTACGAGCAGTACTTC
TRBJ2-3 TRBV5-6 many TRBD2 CASSSGTSMRAQYF TGTGCCAGCAGCTCCGGGACTAGCATGAGGGCGCAGTATTTT
TRBJ1-1 TRBV20-1 - - CSARDLRTTEAFF TGCAGTGCTAGAGATCTGAGGACTACTGAAGCTTTCTTT
TRBJ1-3 TRBV12-3/TRBV12-4 many - CASSFGQKGNTIYF TGTGCCAGCAGTTTTGGACAGAAGGGAAACACCATATATTTT